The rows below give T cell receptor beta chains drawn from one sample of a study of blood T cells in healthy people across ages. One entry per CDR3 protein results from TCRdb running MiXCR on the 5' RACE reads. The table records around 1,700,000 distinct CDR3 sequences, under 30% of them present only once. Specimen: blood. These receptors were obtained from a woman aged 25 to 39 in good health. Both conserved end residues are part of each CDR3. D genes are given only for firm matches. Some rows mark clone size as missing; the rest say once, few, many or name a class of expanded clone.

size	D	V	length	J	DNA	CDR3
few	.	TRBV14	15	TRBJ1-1	TGTGCCAGCAGCCAAGATTCTTCCCTGGGCACTGAAGCTTTCTTT	CASSQDSSLGTEAFF
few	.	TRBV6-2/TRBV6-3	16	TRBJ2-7	TGTGCCAGCAGTTACCTCGGCACCTCCACCGCTTACGAGCAGTACTTC	CASSYLGTSTAYEQYF
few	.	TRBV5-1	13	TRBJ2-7	TGCGTCAGCAACCTTGGGGGAGCAGACGAGCAGTACTTC	CVSNLGGADEQYF
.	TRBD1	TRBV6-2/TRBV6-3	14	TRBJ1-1	TGTGCCAGCACCACCGGGACAGGGATACCTGAAGCTTTCTTT	CASTTGTGIPEAFF
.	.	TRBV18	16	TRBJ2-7	TGTGCCAGCTCGCCACCTACGGGGCGCCTCCTGGACGAGCAGTACTTC	CASSPPTGRLLDEQYF
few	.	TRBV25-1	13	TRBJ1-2	TGTGCCAGCAGTGAATATATGGAGCATGGCTACACCTTC	CASSEYMEHGYTF
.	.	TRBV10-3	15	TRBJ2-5	TGTGCCATCAGTGAGTCGGTGGCAGAGGGGGAGACCCAGTACTTC	CAISESVAEGETQYF
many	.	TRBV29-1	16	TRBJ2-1	TGCAGCGTTGAGTTGGAGGGGTCAAGGTCCTACAATGAGCAGTTCTTC	CSVELEGSRSYNEQFF
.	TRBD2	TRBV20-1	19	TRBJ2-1	TGCAGTGCTAGAGATCTGGGACTAGCGGGAGTCAGCTCCTACAATGAGCAGTTCTTC	CSARDLGLAGVSSYNEQFF
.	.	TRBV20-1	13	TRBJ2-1	TGCAGTGTTAGATCTAGCGATGACAATGAGCGGTTCTTC	CSVRSSDDNERFF
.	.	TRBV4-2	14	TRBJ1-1	TGTGCCAGCAGCCAAGACAGGTATAACACTGAAGCTTTCTTT	CASSQDRYNTEAFF
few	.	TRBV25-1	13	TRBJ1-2	TGTGCCAGCAGGGGGATGGAGTCTGGTGGCTACACCTTC	CASRGMESGGYTF
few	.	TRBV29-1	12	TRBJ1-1	TGCAGCGCCAATAGTGGGATTGGCGAAGCTTTCTTT	CSANSGIGEAFF
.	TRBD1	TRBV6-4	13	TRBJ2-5	TGTGCCACCCCGGGACAGCTACAAGAGACCCAGTACTTC	CATPGQLQETQYF
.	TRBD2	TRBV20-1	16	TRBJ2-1	TGCAGTGCTAGATCCCGCGGGGGGCCGAGTTACAATGAGCAGTTCTTC	CSARSRGGPSYNEQFF
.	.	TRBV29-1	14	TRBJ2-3	TGCAGCGTTTCCTATCTAACTAAGACAGATACGCAGTATTTT	CSVSYLTKTDTQYF
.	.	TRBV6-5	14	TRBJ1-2	TGTGCCAGCAGTAACCCGCCCAGTGACTATGGCTACACCTTC	CASSNPPSDYGYTF
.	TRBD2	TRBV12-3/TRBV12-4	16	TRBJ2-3	TGTGCCAGCAGTTCCGGGGGGGCGAGGAGAGCAGATACGGAGTATTTT	CASSSGGARRADTEYF
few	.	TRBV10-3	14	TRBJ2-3	TGTGCCATCAGTGAGTCGCTAACCGCAGATACGCAGTATTTT	CAISESLTADTQYF
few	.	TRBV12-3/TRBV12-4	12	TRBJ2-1	TGTGCCAGCAGTCCAGGGGTGGCTGAGCAGTTCTTC	CASSPGVAEQFF
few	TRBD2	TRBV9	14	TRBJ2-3	TGTGCCAGCAGCGTTCCAGCGGGAGTAGATACGCAGTATTTT	CASSVPAGVDTQYF
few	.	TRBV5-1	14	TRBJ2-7	TGCGCCAGCAGCTTGGGGGACGGGACCTACGAGCAGTACTTC	CASSLGDGTYEQYF
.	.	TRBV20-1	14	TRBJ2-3	TGCAGCGCTAGAGGCGGGACCCCCACAGATACGCAGTATTTT	CSARGGTPTDTQYF
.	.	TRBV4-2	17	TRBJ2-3	TGTGCCAGCAGCCAAGGATCCCAAGGCCAGGGAACAGATACGCAGTATTTT	CASSQGSQGQGTDTQYF
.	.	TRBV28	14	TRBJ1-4	TGTGCCAGCAGTACCACGAGGGGAAATGAAAAACTGTTTTTT	CASSTTRGNEKLFF
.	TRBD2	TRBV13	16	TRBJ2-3	TGTGCCAGCAGCCCGGGAGGGGGGAGAGACACAGATACGCAGTATTTT	CASSPGGGRDTDTQYF
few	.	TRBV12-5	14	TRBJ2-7	TGTGCTAGTGGCCCGGGACAATTGTCCTACGAGCAGTACTTC	CASGPGQLSYEQYF
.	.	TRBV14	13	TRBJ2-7	TGTGCCAGCAGCCACTCCCAGAGCTACGAGCAGTACTTC	CASSHSQSYEQYF
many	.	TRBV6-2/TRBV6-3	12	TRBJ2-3	TGTGCCAGCAGAACTAGCACAGATACGCAGTATTTT	CASRTSTDTQYF
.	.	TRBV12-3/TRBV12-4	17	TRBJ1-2	TGTGCCAGCAGTTTCTTATCTGGGGCTGTCCCGTACTATGGCTACACCTTC	CASSFLSGAVPYYGYTF
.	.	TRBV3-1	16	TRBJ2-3	TGTGCCAGCAGCCCAGCACTTCAGGGGGGATCGTATACGCAGTATTTT	CASSPALQGGSYTQYF
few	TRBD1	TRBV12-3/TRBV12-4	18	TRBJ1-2	TGTGCCAGCAGGCGGGACAGGGGGCTATTTCTCGACTTCTATGGCTACACCTTC	CASRRDRGLFLDFYGYTF
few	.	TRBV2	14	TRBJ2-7	TGTGCCAGCACCTATACCCAGCAGGCCTACGAGCAGTACTTC	CASTYTQQAYEQYF
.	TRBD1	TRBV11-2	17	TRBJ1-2	TGTGCCAGCAGCTTAAGCGCCGGGACAGGGATATTGGGAGGCTACACCTTC	CASSLSAGTGILGGYTF
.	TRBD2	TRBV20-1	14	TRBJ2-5	TGCAGTGCTAGTCTGGGACTAGAGTATGAGACCCAGTACTTC	CSASLGLEYETQYF
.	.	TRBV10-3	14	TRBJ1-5	TGTGCCATCAGCTCTGCTGCCGGAGGGCAGCCCCAGCATTTT	CAISSAAGGQPQHF
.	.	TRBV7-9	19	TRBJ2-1	TGTGCCAGCAGCTTAGGGGGGGCCTTCGAACGGGGGGCCCACAATGAGCAGTTCTTC	CASSLGGAFERGAHNEQFF
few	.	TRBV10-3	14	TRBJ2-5	TGTGCCATCGGTAGTAAGAGGGACCAAGAGACCCAGTACTTC	CAIGSKRDQETQYF
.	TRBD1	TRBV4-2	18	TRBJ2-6	TGTGCCAGCAGCCAAGATCGGGACAGGGGCTCTGGGGCCAACGTCCTGACTTTC	CASSQDRDRGSGANVLTF
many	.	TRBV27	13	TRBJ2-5	TGTGCCAGCAGTCAAAGCAGGCAAGAGACCCAGTACTTC	CASSQSRQETQYF